The 21 T cell receptor beta chains below come from one sample, sequenced in a study of blood T cell repertoires in COVID-19. Measured with immunoSEQ multiplex PCR; TCRdb has only the in-frame clones, and not every one. The sample carries fewer than 200,000 clones, more than 75% recorded once. The sample comprised PBMCs or T cells enriched from blood (not recorded which). These receptors all come from a woman aged 50 to 60 who had recovered from COVID-19.

V and J are TRBV29-1 and TRBJ1-1, with 9 positions matching TRBD1. From germline, CDR1 is SQVTM and CDR2 ANQGSEA. The CDR3 sequence is 12 residues long. V trimming: 7 bases; J trimming: 4 bases; junction bases outside the gene matches: 4. The CDR3 DNA reads as TGCAGCGCCAGGACAGGGGTCACTGAAGCTTTCTTT. As protein: CSARTGVTEAFF.

The chain combines TRBV27 with TRBJ2-2; no clear D. Between the trimmed V and J ends, which lost 2 bases and 1 base, there was a span of 17 bases. The CDR3 loop spans 18 amino acids. Germline assignment: CDR1 MNHEY and CDR2 SMNVEV (reference sequence). The CDR3 sequence: CASSLSSIILMNTGELFF. CDR3 in DNA: TGTGCCAGCAGTTTAAGCTCGATTATCCTGATGAACACCGGGGAGCTGTTTTTT.

The rearrangement uses TRBV19 and TRBJ2-7; D perhaps matches TRBD2 (6 bases). The germline gives CDR1 LNHDA, CDR2 SQIVND (reference sequence). Between the trimmed V and J ends, which lost 6 bases and 4 bases, there was a span of 16 bases. The CDR3 extends over 14 amino acids. CDR3 sequence reads: CASRLDYRQYEQYF. The DNA for the CDR3 is TGTGCCAGTAGGCTGGACTACCGGCAGTACGAGCAGTACTTC. Together with reference TRBV19 and TRBJ2-7, the CDR3 gives the full variable domain: DGGITQSPKYLFRKEGQNVTLSCEQNLNHDAMYWYRQDPGQGLRLIYYSQIVNDFQKGDIAEGYSVSREKKESFPLTVTSAQKNPTAFYLCASRLDYRQYEQYFGPGTRLTVT.

The rearrangement joins TRBV4-3 to TRBJ2-4; TRBD2 agrees at 15 bases. This CDR3 contains 16 residues. CDR1 and CDR2 (germline): LGHNA, YSLEER. Trimming took 5 bases from V and 8 from J; bases not matched to a gene: 7. The CDR3 DNA sequence: TGCGCCAGCAGCTGGACTAGCGGGAGGGCCGAGGACATTCAGTACTTC. It yields the protein CASSWTSGRAEDIQYF.

This chain links TRBV28 with TRBJ1-5, with D uncertain. The V end lost 6 bases, the J end lost 7 bases, and 19 bases lay between the germline ends. The CDR3 covers 15 residues. CDR1 is MDHEN, CDR2 SYDVKM, per germline. The CDR3 protein is CASRRPDSAYQPQHF. In DNA form, the CDR3 reads TGTGCCAGCAGACGCCCGGACTCTGCTTACCAGCCCCAGCATTTT.

This chain connects TRBV27 to TRBJ2-7; D possibly corresponds to TRBD2 (5 bases). Germline V gene lookup returns CDR1 MNHEY and CDR2 SMNVEV (reference sequence). The CDR3 runs 12 residues. V dropped 4 bases and J dropped 7 bases, with 11 bases sitting between them. The CDR3 coding sequence is TGTGCCAGCAGTTCGGGGTTTGGGGAGCAGTACTTC. Amino acid sequence: CASSSGFGEQYF.

The J gene is TRBJ1-1, the V gene TRBV28, with 10 bases aligning to TRBD1. The V segment lost 6 bases and the J segment 5 bases; nucleotides outside the gene matches: 6. This CDR3 region has 14 residues. Per germline, CDR1 MDHEN and CDR2 SYDVKM. The CDR3, as DNA: TGTGCCAGCAGCCCCGGACAGGGGGGAACTGAAGCTTTCTTT. This encodes CASSPGQGGTEAFF. Based on the CDR3 plus reference TRBV28 and TRBJ1-1, the full variable domain is DVKVTQSSRYLVKRTGEKVFLECVQDMDHENMFWYRQDPGLGLRLIYFSYDVKMKEKGDIPEGYSVSREKKERFSLILESASTNQTSMYLCASSPGQGGTEAFFGQGTRLTVV.

This clone was seen only a few times. DNA of the CDR3: TGCGCCAGCAGCTTTTTCAGCGGGAGGGCATACGAGCAGTACTTC. Its translation is CASSFFSGRAYEQYF. The gene calls are TRBV5-1 and TRBJ2-7; 10 bases align to TRBD2. The CDR3 has 15 amino acids. Germline-derived CDR1 and CDR2 are SGHRS and YFSETQ. Trimming removed 2 bases from V and 4 bases from J; junction bases left unmatched: 6.

The rearrangement joins TRBV28 to TRBJ2-3; D is perhaps TRBD2 (7 bases). Deletions cut 3 bases from V and 1 base from J, with 14 bases between. The CDR3 contains 16 residues. The germline V gene encodes CDR1 MDHEN and CDR2 SYDVKM. The CDR3 reads CASSLRRGLGTDTQYF. The CDR3 bases are TGTGCCAGCAGTTTGCGGCGGGGGCTTGGCACAGATACGCAGTATTTT. Based on the CDR3 plus reference TRBV28 and TRBJ2-3, the full variable domain is DVKVTQSSRYLVKRTGEKVFLECVQDMDHENMFWYRQDPGLGLRLIYFSYDVKMKEKGDIPEGYSVSREKKERFSLILESASTNQTSMYLCASSLRRGLGTDTQYFGPGTRLTVL.

The gene calls are TRBV7-2 and TRBJ1-4, with D maybe TRBD1 (6 bases). The CDR3 spans 16 residues. Trimming shortened V by 1 base and J by 3 bases, and 12 bases separated the two germline ends. Germline V gene data show CDR1 as SGHTA and CDR2 as FQGNSA. The CDR3 spells CASSLGGLTANEKLFF. The CDR3 DNA reads as TGTGCCAGCAGCTTAGGGGGGCTAACAGCTAATGAAAAACTGTTTTTT.

The chain couples TRBV3-1 (or the pseudogene TRBV3-2) to TRBJ2-3; TRBD2 is a possible D gene (5 bases). V dropped 1 base and J dropped 5 bases, with 16 bases sitting between them. CDR1 and CDR2 (germline): LGHDT, YNNKEL (reference sequence). CDR3 length: 16 residues. CDR3 DNA: TGTGCCAGCAGCCAAGCGGGATCTTTGCGAGGAGATACGCAGTATTTT. Its protein is CASSQAGSLRGDTQYF.

This sequence joins TRBV11-2 and TRBJ1-5; possibly TRBD1 for D (6 bases). Germline CDR1 and CDR2: SGHAT and FQNNGV. V dropped 5 bases and J dropped 1 base, with 12 bases sitting between them. This CDR3 is built from 15 residues. CDR3 sequence (DNA): TGTGCCAGCAGCCCCACAGGGAACAGCAATCAGCCCCAGCATTTT. Amino acid sequence: CASSPTGNSNQPQHF.

The CDR3 DNA follows: TGTGCCAGCAGCCCGACCGGGACTAGCGGCTTCTACGAGCAGTACTTC. The encoded protein is CASSPTGTSGFYEQYF. V usage is TRBV5-6 and J usage is TRBJ2-7; 11 positions agree with TRBD2. The junction had 9 bases not matched to a gene; V was cut back by 4 bases and J by 3 bases. CDR1 is SGHDT, CDR2 YYEEEE, per germline. CDR3 length: 16 residues.

The chain couples TRBV19 to TRBJ1-5; tentatively, D is TRBD1 (6 bases). The CDR3 extends over 14 amino acids. Between the trimmed V and J ends, which lost 5 bases and 3 bases, there was a span of 11 bases. The germline V gene encodes CDR1 LNHDA and CDR2 SQIVND (reference sequence). The CDR3 region has the DNA TGTGCCAGTAGTCCCCGACAGGACAATCAGCCCCAGCATTTT. Amino acid sequence: CASSPRQDNQPQHF.

This rearrangement joins TRBV11-2 to TRBJ2-7; the D is unclear. The CDR3 covers 11 residues. Germline assignment: CDR1 SGHAT and CDR2 FQNNGV. Trimming removed 3 bases from V and 2 bases from J, with 2 bases in between. CDR3 in DNA: TGTGCCAGCAGCTTCGCCTACGAGCAGTACTTC. The encoded protein is CASSFAYEQYF.

This clone appeared once. The J gene is TRBJ1-3, the V gene TRBV27; tentative D call: TRBD1 (5 bases). Deletions cut 5 bases from V and 0 bases from J, with 11 bases between. The CDR3 loop spans 15 amino acids. Looked up from germline, CDR1 is MNHEY and CDR2 is SMNVEV (reference sequence). Here the CDR3 reads CASSADRVSGNTIYF. DNA for the CDR3: TGTGCCAGCAGTGCCGACAGAGTCTCTGGAAACACCATATATTTT.

The CDR3 is CASSGLLNTIYF. CDR3 nucleotides: TGTGCCAGCAGCGGACTTCTGAACACCATATATTTT. V gene TRBV25-1 combines with J gene TRBJ1-3; no definite D call. This CDR3 spans 12 amino acids. The germline V and J ends were trimmed by 6 bases and 7 bases, with 10 bases remaining between them. CDR1 is MGHDK, CDR2 SYGVNS, per germline.

In the case of this clone: This likely comes from a read error, as the CDR3 has no conserved phenylalanine or tryptophan at its end. The limits of the CDR3 on the DNA are not certain, so only TCRdb's listed CDR3 is given. The J gene is TRBJ1-1, the V gene TRBV27. The CDR3 is 13 residues long, counting both termini. Germline lookup yields CDR1 MNHEY and CDR2 SMNVEV (reference sequence). CDR3 in amino acids: CASSFSGVGSPSL.

The chain is built from TRBV11-2 and TRBJ2-1, with D possibly TRBD2 on 6 matching bases. The V gene lost 5 bases and the J gene lost 5 bases, with 13 bases spanning the gap. CDR1 is SGHAT and CDR2 is FQNNGV in the germline V gene. The CDR3 covers 14 residues. This CDR3 reads CASSPRGGNNEQFF. CDR3 coding DNA: TGTGCCAGCAGCCCCCGTGGGGGGAACAATGAGCAGTTCTTC. Full variable domain (rest looked up from reference TRBV11-2 and TRBJ2-1): EAGVAQSPRYKIIEKRQSVAFWCNPISGHATLYWYQQILGQGPKLLIQFQNNGVVDDSQLPKDRFSAERLKGVDSTLKIQPAKLEDSAVYLCASSPRGGNNEQFFGPGTRLTVL.

This clone was picked up one time. Written as DNA, the CDR3 is TGTGCCAGCAGCTTAACCAGGGGAGACGAGCAGTACTTC. This codes for CASSLTRGDEQYF. The chain couples TRBV7-9 to TRBJ2-7; tentative D call: TRBD1 (6 bases). This CDR3 region has 13 residues. CDR1 is SEHNR, CDR2 FQNEAQ, per germline (reference sequence). Trimming left V 2 bases short and J 5 bases short, with 10 bases between.

The chain employs TRBV7-9 and TRBJ1-3; TRBD1 is a possible D gene (5 bases). The CDR3 runs to 15 residues. Looked up from germline, CDR1 is SEHNR and CDR2 is FQNEAQ (reference sequence). V lost 1 base, J lost 0 bases, and 7 bases lay in between. CDR3 sequence: CASSLEGNSGNTIYF. CDR3 coding DNA: TGTGCCAGCAGCTTAGAGGGGAACTCTGGAAACACCATATATTTT.